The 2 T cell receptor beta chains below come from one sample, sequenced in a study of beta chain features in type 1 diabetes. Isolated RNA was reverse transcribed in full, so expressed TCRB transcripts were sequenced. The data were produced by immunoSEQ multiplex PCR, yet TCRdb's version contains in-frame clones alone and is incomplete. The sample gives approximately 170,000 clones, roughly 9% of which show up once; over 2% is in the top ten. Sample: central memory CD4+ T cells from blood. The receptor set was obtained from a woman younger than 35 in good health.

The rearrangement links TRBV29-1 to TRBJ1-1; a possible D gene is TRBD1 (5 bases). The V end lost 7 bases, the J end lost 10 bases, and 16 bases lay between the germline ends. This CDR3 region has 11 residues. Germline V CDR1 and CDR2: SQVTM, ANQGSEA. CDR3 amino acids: CSGDSFQGAFF. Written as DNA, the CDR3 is TGCAGCGGTGACAGCTTTCAGGGAGCTTTCTTT.

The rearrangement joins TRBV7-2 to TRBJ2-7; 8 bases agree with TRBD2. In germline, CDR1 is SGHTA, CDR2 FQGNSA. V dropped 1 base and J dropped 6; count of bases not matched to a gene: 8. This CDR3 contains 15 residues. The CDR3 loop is CASSLVPAGVGEQYF. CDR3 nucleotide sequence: TGTGCCAGCAGCTTAGTCCCAGCGGGGGTTGGCGAGCAGTACTTC.